Below, 28 T cell receptor beta chains from the same sample are listed, as sequenced in a study of blood T cell repertoires in COVID-19. Assay: immunoSEQ multiplex PCR; the TCRdb copy retains only in-frame clones and omits some. The sample holds some 97,000 clones, 70% to 90% seen once. Sequenced: peripheral blood. These receptors originate from a woman aged 60-75 years with acute or convalescent COVID-19.

The chain recombines TRBV29-1 with TRBJ2-1; perhaps TRBD1 as D (5 bases). The germline gives CDR1 SQVTM, CDR2 ANQGSEA. Deletions cut 6 bases from V and 4 bases from J, with 19 bases between. The CDR3 has 15 amino acids. This chain's CDR3 is CSVTLVSRVYNEQFF. Written as DNA, the CDR3 is TGCAGCGTGACCCTAGTTAGCAGGGTTTACAATGAGCAGTTCTTC.

Here the CDR3 DNA reads TGTGCCAGCTCCTCGCCCGGATCCCGGGCAGATACGCAGTATTTT. Residues: CASSSPGSRADTQYF. The J gene is TRBJ2-3, the V gene TRBV18; the D is unclear. Germline V gene lookup returns CDR1 KGHSH and CDR2 LQKENI. V shed 6 bases and J shed 4 bases, with 17 bases lying between them. The CDR3 sequence is 15 residues long.

In the case of this clone: At one of its ends the junction is not consistent with the germline gene, which may arise from a read error. The chain carries TRBV7-7 and TRBJ2-5; 9 bases map to TRBD2. Germline V CDR1 and CDR2: SSHAT, FNYEAQ (reference sequence). The CDR3 contains 15 residues. CDR3 bases: TGTGCTAGCAGCCTCCGGGCGGGAGGGCAAGAGACCCAGTACTTC. Amino acids: CASSLRAGGQETQYF. Using reference TRBV7-7 and TRBJ2-5 for the parts outside the CDR3, the full variable domain is GAGVSQSPRYKVTKRGQDVTLRCDPISSHATLYWYQQALGQGPEFLTYFNYEAQPDKSGLPSDRFSAERPEGSISTLTIQRTEQRDSAMYRCASSLRAGGQETQYFGPGTRLLVL.

The rearrangement links TRBV5-8 to TRBJ2-3, with TRBD2 identical over 11 bases. Germline CDR1 is SGHTS and CDR2 is YDEGEE. The CDR3 length is 17 residues. V shed 3 bases, J shed 0 bases, and the junction held 6 bases outside the gene matches. The DNA of the CDR3 is TGTGCCAGCAGCTCGGGGACTAGCGGTGCTAGCACAGATACGCAGTATTTT. Translating gives CASSSGTSGASTDTQYF. The complete variable domain, with remaining parts taken from reference TRBV5-8 and TRBJ2-3, reads EAGVTQSPTHLIKTRGQQATLRCSPISGHTSVYWYQQALGLGLQFLLWYDEGEERNRGNFPPRFSGRQFPNYSSELNVNALELEDSALYLCASSSGTSGASTDTQYFGPGTRLTVL.

The genes are TRBV6-6 and TRBJ1-2, with D possibly TRBD1 on 6 matching bases. Germline V gene lookup returns CDR1 MNHNY and CDR2 SVGAGI (reference sequence). Trimming cost V 2 bases and J 7 bases, with 11 bases left between them. This CDR3 has 13 residues. The CDR3, as DNA: TGTGCCAGCAGTTACCCGGACAGCCTTGGCTACACCTTC. Protein: CASSYPDSLGYTF.

J is TRBJ2-2 and V is TRBV5-1; a possible D gene is TRBD2 (6 bases). The V end was cut by 0 bases, the J end by 8 bases, with 14 bases between. Per germline, CDR1 SGHRS and CDR2 YFSETQ. This CDR3 has 15 amino acids. Written as DNA, the CDR3 is TGCGCCAGCAGCTTGGCTGGGGGGACGCGAGGGGAGCTGTTTTTT. Encoded protein: CASSLAGGTRGELFF.

This clone is a singleton in its sample. The J gene is TRBJ2-1, the V gene TRBV6-5; D is unclear. The CDR3 runs 12 residues. The V and J ends lost 6 bases and 7 bases respectively, with 10 bases between them. The germline gives CDR1 MNHEY, CDR2 SVGAGI. CDR3 nucleotides: TGTGCCAGCAGAACTATCCAAAATGAGCAGTTCTTC. Translating gives CASRTIQNEQFF.

The V and J genes are TRBV5-1 and TRBJ1-2; a weak D match, TRBD1 (5 bases). From germline, CDR1 is SGHRS and CDR2 YFSETQ. The CDR3 consists of 14 residues. Trimming pared 1 base from V and 8 bases from J, leaving 15 bases between. CDR3 coding DNA: TGCGCCAGCAGCTTGAACCAGGGAATGAGCGGCTACACCTTC. This encodes CASSLNQGMSGYTF.

The chain uses TRBV20-1 and TRBJ2-7, with a tentative D call TRBD1 (6 bases). The CDR3 covers 14 residues. Germline V lookup: CDR1 DFQATT, CDR2 SNEGSKA (reference sequence). Trimming pared 3 bases from V and 5 bases from J, leaving 17 bases between. The CDR3 bases are TGCAGTGCTAGTCTGGGACAAGTGAGGGACGAGCAGTACTTC. Amino acid sequence: CSASLGQVRDEQYF.

The V call is TRBV24-1, the J call TRBJ2-1; TRBD2 agrees at 13 bases. V lost 4 bases to trimming and J lost 4 bases; unmatched junction nucleotides: 3. Germline loops: CDR1 KGHDR, CDR2 SFDVKD. CDR3 length: 16 residues. DNA of the CDR3: TGTGCCACCAGTGACCCGGGACTAGCGGGGTACAATGAGCAGTTCTTC. It encodes CATSDPGLAGYNEQFF.

V and J are TRBV28 and TRBJ2-1, with TRBD2 as a possible D gene (6 bases). Trimming shortened V by 2 bases and J by 7 bases, and 9 bases separated the two germline ends. CDR1 and CDR2 (germline): MDHEN, SYDVKM. This CDR3 comprises 13 residues. The CDR3 spells CASSLGGDNEQFF. CDR3 sequence (DNA): TGTGCCAGCAGTTTAGGAGGGGATAATGAGCAGTTCTTC.

The genes are TRBV4-2 and TRBJ2-5; a weak D match, TRBD2 (5 bases). CDR1 is LGHNA and CDR2 is YNFKEQ in the germline V gene. V lost 0 bases to trimming and J lost 9 bases, with 8 bases between them. This CDR3 spans 12 amino acids. Here the CDR3 DNA reads TGTGCCAGCAGCCAAGACCCCGGGGCCCAGTACTTC. This gives the protein CASSQDPGAQYF.

The rearrangement links TRBV19 to TRBJ1-3, with TRBD1 matching 11 bases. The CDR3 is 15 residues long. Germline CDR1 is LNHDA and CDR2 is SQIVND (reference sequence). J gave up 0 bases and V 9 bases, and 4 bases lay outside the gene matches. The CDR3: CASRTGGLSGNTIYF. CDR3 nucleotide sequence: TGTGCCAGCAGGACAGGGGGCCTCTCTGGAAACACCATATATTTT. The whole variable domain, remainder taken from reference TRBV19 and TRBJ1-3, is DGGITQSPKYLFRKEGQNVTLSCEQNLNHDAMYWYRQDPGQGLRLIYYSQIVNDFQKGDIAEGYSVSREKKESFPLTVTSAQKNPTAFYLCASRTGGLSGNTIYFGEGSWLTVV.

J is TRBJ2-2 and V is TRBV11-2; TRBD1 matches 7 bases. The CDR3 contains 16 residues. V lost 2 bases to trimming and J lost 6 bases; unmatched junction nucleotides: 9. Per the germline V gene, CDR1 is SGHAT and CDR2 is FQNNGV. DNA for the CDR3: TGTGCCAGCAGCTTACCGGCACAGGGGATGTCCGGGGAGCTGTTTTTT. Its translation: CASSLPAQGMSGELFF.

This chain joins TRBV6-2 or TRBV6-3 and TRBJ2-7; TRBD2 aligns across 7 bases. From germline, CDR1 is MNHEY and CDR2 SVGEGT. Unmatched junction bases numbered 3, after V lost 5 bases and J lost 2 bases. The CDR3 is made up of 13 amino acids. The CDR3 DNA reads as TGTGCCAGCAGTCGACTAGCAGCCTACGAGCAGTACTTC. Encoded protein: CASSRLAAYEQYF.

The rearrangement uses TRBV20-1 and TRBJ1-2, with TRBD1 matching over 7 bases. CDR1 is DFQATT and CDR2 is SNEGSKA in the germline V gene (reference sequence). Trimming took 3 bases from V and 4 from J; bases not matched to a gene: 8. The CDR3 covers 14 residues. Here the CDR3 reads CSASRPGGIYGYTF. DNA for the CDR3: TGCAGTGCTAGTCGGCCAGGGGGTATCTATGGCTACACCTTC.

This clone has a handful of counts. The chain joins TRBV5-6 to TRBJ1-5; D remains unclear. Trimming shortened V by 6 bases and J by 6 bases, and 16 bases separated the two germline ends. Germline V lookup: CDR1 SGHDT, CDR2 YYEEEE. This CDR3 has 14 residues. The CDR3 DNA reads as TGTGCCAGCACCTTTGGCCCTCTCAGTCAGCCCCAGCATTTT. The encoded protein is CASTFGPLSQPQHF.

This clone was seen only a few times. This chain uses TRBV3-1 (or the pseudogene TRBV3-2) with TRBJ2-1; 8 nucleotides align to TRBD2. Germline trimming cut 3 bases from V and 6 bases from J; bases unmatched to any gene: 4. The CDR3 is made up of 14 amino acids. Germline V lookup: CDR1 LGHDT, CDR2 YNNKEL (reference sequence). In nucleotides, the CDR3 is TGTGCCAGCAGCCATAGCGGGACTCTCAATGAGCAGTTCTTC. It yields the protein CASSHSGTLNEQFF.

The chain has TRBV5-6 and TRBJ2-5; D remains ambiguous. Germline CDR1 and CDR2: SGHDT and YYEEEE. Trimming took 0 bases from V and 2 from J, leaving 5 bases between them. The CDR3 consists of 13 residues. The CDR3 coding sequence is TGTGCCAGCAGCTTGGGCCAGCAAGAGACCCAGTACTTC. It specifies CASSLGQQETQYF.

This chain joins TRBV7-8 and TRBJ2-7; 11 nucleotides align to TRBD1. V dropped 5 bases and J dropped 7; count of bases not matched to a gene: 7. CDR3 size: 14 residues. Germline V gene sequence: CDR1 SGHVS, CDR2 FQNEAQ. The chain's CDR3 is CASSLGQGAGEQYV. The CDR3 bases are TGTGCCAGCAGCCTAGGACAGGGGGCAGGTGAGCAGTACGTC.

This sequence joins TRBV5-6 and TRBJ2-1; the D gene is possibly TRBD2 (5 bases). Deletions cut 2 bases from V and 5 bases from J, with 8 bases between. This CDR3 spans 13 amino acids. Per the germline V gene, CDR1 is SGHDT and CDR2 is YYEEEE. The DNA for the CDR3 is TGTGCCAGCAGCTTTACTAGGCACAATGAGCAGTTCTTC. Its translation: CASSFTRHNEQFF.

CDR3 DNA: TGTGCCAGCAGCCAAGCGGAGACCCAGTACTTC. This translates into CASSQAETQYF. The chain employs TRBV4-2 and TRBJ2-5, with D hard to call. V lost 1 base, J lost 5 bases, and 2 bases lay in between. The germline gives CDR1 LGHNA, CDR2 YNFKEQ. The CDR3 totals 11 residues.

The rearrangement joins TRBV6-1 to TRBJ2-2; D is unresolved. The CDR3 is 15 residues long. Germline CDR1 MNHNS, CDR2 SASEGT. Deletions cut 1 base from V and 0 bases from J, with 6 bases between. DNA of the CDR3: TGTGCCAGCAGTGAAGTACGCGCGAACACCGGGGAGCTGTTTTTT. It translates to CASSEVRANTGELFF.

The rearrangement joins TRBV7-3 to TRBJ2-2, with 11 bases fitting TRBD2. The V and J ends lost 4 bases and 7 bases, in that order; junction bases with no gene match: 5. Germline V CDR1 and CDR2: SGHTA, FQGTGA. The CDR3 covers 15 residues. The CDR3 DNA follows: TGTGCCAGCAGCTCACTAGCGGGAGAGTTCGGGGAGCTGTTTTTT. This encodes CASSSLAGEFGELFF.

The DNA for the CDR3 is TGTGCCAGCAGCCAGGATGATGTAGGCCTAGCGGGATTCACCGGGGAGCTGTTTTTT. Protein: CASSQDDVGLAGFTGELFF. The rearrangement links TRBV14 to TRBJ2-2; TRBD2 aligns across 9 bases. V lost 3 bases to trimming and J lost 4 bases; unmatched junction nucleotides: 15. The germline V gene encodes CDR1 SGHDN and CDR2 FVKESK. This CDR3 has 19 amino acids.

In DNA, the CDR3 is TGTGCCAGCAGCTCGACAGGGGCAACAGATACGCAGTATTTT. Amino acids: CASSSTGATDTQYF. The rearrangement links TRBV7-3 to TRBJ2-3; 8 bases match TRBD1. J was trimmed by 3 bases and V by 4 bases; bases with no gene match: 3. The CDR3 sequence is 14 residues long. Germline assignment: CDR1 SGHTA and CDR2 FQGTGA.

The gene calls are TRBV24-1 and TRBJ2-5; D remains ambiguous. Germline V gene lookup returns CDR1 KGHDR and CDR2 SFDVKD. The germline V and J ends were trimmed by 3 bases and 1 base, with 11 bases remaining between them. The CDR3 has 15 residues. The CDR3, as DNA: TGTGCCACCAGTGATCGGAGTACGCCCCAAGAGACCCAGTACTTC. Translated: CATSDRSTPQETQYF.

This sequence joins TRBV4-1 and TRBJ1-6; D call uncertain. V lost 4 bases to trimming and J lost 5 bases, with 15 bases between them. The length of the CDR3 is 16 residues. CDR1 and CDR2 (germline): MGHRA, YSYEKL. The DNA of the CDR3 is TGCGCCAGCAGCCTCATGGGAGGATACAATAATTCACCCCTCCACTTT. Translated, it gives CASSLMGGYNNSPLHF.